This T cell receptor beta chain was recorded in a study of cytomegalovirus exposure and HLA in healthy donors. PCR amplification relied on 60 Vbeta primers (plus 13 Jbeta primers). Sequenced by immunoSEQ multiplex PCR; TCRdb stores in-frame clones only, minus some. The data show about 140,000 clones, over 70% seen once. Remarks on this clone: Its antigen remains unidentified.

The CDR3 is made up of 11 amino acids. Germline-derived CDR1 and CDR2 are SGHVS and FQNEAQ. V was clipped by 4 bases and J by 8 bases, with 7 bases between them. The study, taken as a whole, reports: The presence/absence work took it that sequencing depth was about the same across donors. Rarity marked most TCR sequences, yet some public TCRs occurred in many donors.

The chain links TRBV7-8 to TRBJ2-3; D not resolved. This TCR came from a man aged 18 to 30 in good health and CMV-seronegative. The specimen sequenced was PBMCs. This CDR3 is CASSSSGTQYF. As DNA, the CDR3 is TGTGCCAGCAGCTCTTCGGGTACGCAGTATTTT.